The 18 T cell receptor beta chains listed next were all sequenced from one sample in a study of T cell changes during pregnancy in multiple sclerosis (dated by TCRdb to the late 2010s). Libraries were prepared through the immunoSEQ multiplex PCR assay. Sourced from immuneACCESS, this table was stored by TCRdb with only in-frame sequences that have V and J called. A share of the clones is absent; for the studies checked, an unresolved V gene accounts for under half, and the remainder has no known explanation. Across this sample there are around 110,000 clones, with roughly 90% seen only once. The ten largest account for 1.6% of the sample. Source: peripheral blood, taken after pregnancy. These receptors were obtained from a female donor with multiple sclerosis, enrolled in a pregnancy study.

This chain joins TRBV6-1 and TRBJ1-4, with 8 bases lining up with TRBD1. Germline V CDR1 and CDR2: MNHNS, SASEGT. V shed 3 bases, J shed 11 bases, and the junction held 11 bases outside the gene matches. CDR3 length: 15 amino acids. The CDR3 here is CASSEFWQGAKKLFF. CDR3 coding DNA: TGTGCCAGCAGTGAGTTCTGGCAGGGGGCGAAGAAACTGTTTTTT.

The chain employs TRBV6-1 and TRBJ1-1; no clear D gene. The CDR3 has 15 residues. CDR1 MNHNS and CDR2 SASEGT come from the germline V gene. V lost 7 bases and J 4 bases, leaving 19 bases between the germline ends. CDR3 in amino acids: CASTEISRFGTEAFF. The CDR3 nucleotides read TGTGCCAGCACCGAGATTTCAAGATTTGGCACTGAAGCTTTCTTT.

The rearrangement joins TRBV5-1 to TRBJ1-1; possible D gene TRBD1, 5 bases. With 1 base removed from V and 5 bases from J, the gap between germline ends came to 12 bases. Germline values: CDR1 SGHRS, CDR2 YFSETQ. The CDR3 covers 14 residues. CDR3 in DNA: TGCGCCAGCAGCTTGCCGGGGGACGGGACTGAAGCTTTCTTT. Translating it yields CASSLPGDGTEAFF.

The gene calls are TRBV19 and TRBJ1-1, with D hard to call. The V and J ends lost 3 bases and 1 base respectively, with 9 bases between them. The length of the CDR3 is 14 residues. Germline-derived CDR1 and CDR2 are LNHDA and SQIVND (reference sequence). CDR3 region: CASSMVTGNTEAFF. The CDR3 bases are TGTGCCAGTAGTATGGTTACGGGGAACACTGAAGCTTTCTTT.

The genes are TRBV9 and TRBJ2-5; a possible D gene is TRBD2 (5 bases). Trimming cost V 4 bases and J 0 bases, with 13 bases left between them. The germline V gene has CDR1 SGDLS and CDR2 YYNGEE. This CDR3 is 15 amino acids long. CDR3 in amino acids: CASSPGLDYQETQYF. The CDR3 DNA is TGTGCCAGCAGCCCAGGTTTGGACTACCAAGAGACCCAGTACTTC. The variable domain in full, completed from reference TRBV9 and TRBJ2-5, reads DSGVTQTPKHLITATGQRVTLRCSPRSGDLSVYWYQQSLDQGLQFLIQYYNGEERAKGNILERFSAQQFPDLHSELNLSSLELGDSALYFCASSPGLDYQETQYFGPGTRLLVL.

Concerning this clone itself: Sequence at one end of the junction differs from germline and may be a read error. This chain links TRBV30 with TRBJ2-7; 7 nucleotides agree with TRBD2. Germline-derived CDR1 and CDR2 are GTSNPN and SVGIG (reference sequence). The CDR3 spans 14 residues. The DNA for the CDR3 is TGTGCCTGGAGTGACGGGAGGTTCCCCTACGAGCAGTGCTTC. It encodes CAWSDGRFPYEQCF.

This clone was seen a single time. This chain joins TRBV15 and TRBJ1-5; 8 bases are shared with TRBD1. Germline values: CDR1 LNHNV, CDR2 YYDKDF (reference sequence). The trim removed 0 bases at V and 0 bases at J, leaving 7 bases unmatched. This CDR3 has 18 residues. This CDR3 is CATSREAGGLYSNQPQHF. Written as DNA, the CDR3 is TGTGCCACCAGCAGAGAGGCAGGGGGCCTTTATAGCAATCAGCCCCAGCATTTT.

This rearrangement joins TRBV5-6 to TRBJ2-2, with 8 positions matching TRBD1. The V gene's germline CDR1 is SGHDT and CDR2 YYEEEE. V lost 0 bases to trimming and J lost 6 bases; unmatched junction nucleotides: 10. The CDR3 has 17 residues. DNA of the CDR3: TGTGCCAGCAGCTTGGCGCAGGGGGCTTTGTTGCCCGGGGAGCTGTTTTTT. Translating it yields CASSLAQGALLPGELFF.

The CDR3 loop reads CASSDPSSGSFYEQFF. Written as DNA, the CDR3 is TGCGCCAGCAGCGACCCCTCTAGCGGGAGTTTCTATGAGCAGTTCTTC. J is TRBJ2-1 and V is TRBV5-1, with 10 bases matching TRBD2. Germline values: CDR1 SGHRS, CDR2 YFSETQ. This CDR3 comprises 16 residues. V shed 4 bases and J 8 bases; nucleotides not matched to a gene: 12.

Here the CDR3 reads CASSQSTGLETQYF. In DNA form, the CDR3 reads TGCGCCAGCAGCCAATCTACAGGGCTCGAGACCCAGTACTTC. V is TRBV5-1 and J is TRBJ2-5; the D gene is possibly TRBD1 (6 bases). This CDR3 has 14 amino acids. V shed 4 bases and J shed 5 bases, with 15 bases lying between them. Germline CDR1 and CDR2: SGHRS and YFSETQ.

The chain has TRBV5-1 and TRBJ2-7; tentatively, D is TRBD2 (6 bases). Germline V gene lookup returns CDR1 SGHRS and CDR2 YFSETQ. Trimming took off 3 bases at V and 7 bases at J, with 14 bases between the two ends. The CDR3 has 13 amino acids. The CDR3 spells CASSSQTGGEQYF. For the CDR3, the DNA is TGCGCCAGCAGCTCGCAGACTGGGGGGGAGCAGTACTTC.

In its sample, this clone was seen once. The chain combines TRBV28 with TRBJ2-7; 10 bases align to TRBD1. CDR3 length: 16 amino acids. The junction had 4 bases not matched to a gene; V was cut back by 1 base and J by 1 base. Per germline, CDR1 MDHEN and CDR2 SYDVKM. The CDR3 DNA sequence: TGTGCCAGCAGTTTATCCCCGGGACAGGGGTCCTACGAGCAGTACTTC. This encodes CASSLSPGQGSYEQYF.

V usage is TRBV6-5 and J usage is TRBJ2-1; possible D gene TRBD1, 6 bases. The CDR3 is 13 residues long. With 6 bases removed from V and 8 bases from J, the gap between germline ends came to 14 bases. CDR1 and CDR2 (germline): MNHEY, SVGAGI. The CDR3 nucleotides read TGTGCCAGCAGCGGCCTCACAGGGCATGAGCAGTTCTTC. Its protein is CASSGLTGHEQFF.

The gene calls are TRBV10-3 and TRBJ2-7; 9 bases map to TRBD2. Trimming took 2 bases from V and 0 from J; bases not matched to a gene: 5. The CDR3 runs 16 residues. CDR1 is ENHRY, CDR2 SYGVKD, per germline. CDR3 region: CAISEPTSGSSYEQYF. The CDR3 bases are TGTGCCATCAGTGAGCCGACTAGCGGTAGCTCCTACGAGCAGTACTTC.

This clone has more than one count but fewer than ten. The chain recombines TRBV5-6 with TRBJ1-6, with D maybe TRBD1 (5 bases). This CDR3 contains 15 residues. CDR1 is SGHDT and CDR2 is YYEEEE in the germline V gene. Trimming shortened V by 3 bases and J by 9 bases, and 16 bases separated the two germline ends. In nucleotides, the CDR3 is TGTGCCAGCAGCTCCCGGGGGGTCTTTTTTTCACCCCTCCACTTT. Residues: CASSSRGVFFSPLHF.

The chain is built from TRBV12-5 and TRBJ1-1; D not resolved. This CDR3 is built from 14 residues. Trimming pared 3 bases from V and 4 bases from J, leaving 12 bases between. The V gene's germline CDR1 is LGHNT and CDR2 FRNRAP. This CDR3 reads CASGFYETGTEAFF. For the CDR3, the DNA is TGTGCTAGTGGTTTTTACGAAACGGGCACTGAAGCTTTCTTT.

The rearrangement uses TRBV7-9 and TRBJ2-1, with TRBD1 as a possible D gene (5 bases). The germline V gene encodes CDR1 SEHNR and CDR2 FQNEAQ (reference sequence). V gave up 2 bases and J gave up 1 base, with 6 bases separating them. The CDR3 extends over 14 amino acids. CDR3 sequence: CASSLPGSYNEQFF. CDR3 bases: TGTGCCAGCAGCTTACCAGGGTCCTACAATGAGCAGTTCTTC.

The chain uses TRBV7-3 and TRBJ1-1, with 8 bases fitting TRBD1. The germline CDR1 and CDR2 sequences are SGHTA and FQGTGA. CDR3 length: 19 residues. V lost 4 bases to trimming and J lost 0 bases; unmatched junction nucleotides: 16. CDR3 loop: CASSSVATGVFGMNTEAFF. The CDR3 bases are TGTGCCAGCAGCTCGGTCGCGACAGGGGTGTTTGGTATGAACACTGAAGCTTTCTTT.